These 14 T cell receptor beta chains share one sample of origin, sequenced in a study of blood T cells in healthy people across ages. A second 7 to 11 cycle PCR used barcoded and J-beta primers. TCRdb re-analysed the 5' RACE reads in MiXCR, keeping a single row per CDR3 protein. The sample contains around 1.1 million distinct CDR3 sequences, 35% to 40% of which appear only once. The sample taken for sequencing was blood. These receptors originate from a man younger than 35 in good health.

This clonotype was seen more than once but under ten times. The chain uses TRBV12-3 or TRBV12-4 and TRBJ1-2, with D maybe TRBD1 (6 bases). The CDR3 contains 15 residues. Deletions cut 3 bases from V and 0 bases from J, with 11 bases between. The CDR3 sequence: CASSLGGATNYGYTF. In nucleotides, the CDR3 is TGTGCCAGCAGTTTGGGGGGGGCGACTAACTATGGCTACACCTTC.

The CDR3 here is CASSETGGNTEAFF. The CDR3 coding sequence is TGTGCCAGCAGCGAGACAGGGGGAAACACTGAAGCTTTCTTT. The V gene is TRBV9, the J gene TRBJ1-1; TRBD1 matches 9 bases. Per the germline V gene, CDR1 is SGDLS and CDR2 is YYNGEE. With V trimmed by 3 bases and J by 2 bases, 2 bases remained unmatched. There are 14 residues in the CDR3.

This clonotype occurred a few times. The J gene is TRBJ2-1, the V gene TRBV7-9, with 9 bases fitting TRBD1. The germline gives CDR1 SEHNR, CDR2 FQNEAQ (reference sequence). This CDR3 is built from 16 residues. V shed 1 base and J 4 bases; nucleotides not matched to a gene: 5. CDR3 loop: CASSLGSGTGYNEQFF. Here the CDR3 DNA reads TGTGCCAGCAGCTTAGGCTCCGGGACAGGGTACAATGAGCAGTTCTTC.

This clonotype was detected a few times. CDR3 loop: CASSPRQGLDTQYF. The CDR3 DNA reads as TGTGCCAGCAGCCCGCGACAGGGTCTGGATACGCAGTATTTT. The V gene is TRBV7-9, the J gene TRBJ2-3; 7 positions match TRBD1. V was pared by 5 bases and J by 6 bases, with 8 bases of the junction left unmatched. CDR1 is SEHNR, CDR2 FQNEAQ, per germline (reference sequence). CDR3 length: 14 amino acids. The full variable domain, completed using reference TRBV7-9 and TRBJ2-3, is DTGVSQNPRHKITKRGQNVTFRCDPISEHNRLYWYRQTLGQGPEFLTYFQNEAQLEKSRLLSDRFSAERPKGSFSTLEIQRTEQGDSAMYLCASSPRQGLDTQYFGPGTRLTVL.

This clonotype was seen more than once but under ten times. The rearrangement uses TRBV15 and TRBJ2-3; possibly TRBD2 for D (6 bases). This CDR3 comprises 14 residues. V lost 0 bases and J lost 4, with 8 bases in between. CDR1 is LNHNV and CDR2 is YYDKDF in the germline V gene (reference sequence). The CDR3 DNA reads TGTGCCACCAGCAGAGAGGTAGCGGCAGATACGCAGTATTTT. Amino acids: CATSREVAADTQYF. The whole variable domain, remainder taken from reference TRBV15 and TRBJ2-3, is DAMVIQNPRYQVTQFGKPVTLSCSQTLNHNVMYWYQQKSSQAPKLLFHYYDKDFNNEADTPDNFQSRRPNTSFCFLDIRSPGLGDTAMYLCATSREVAADTQYFGPGTRLTVL.

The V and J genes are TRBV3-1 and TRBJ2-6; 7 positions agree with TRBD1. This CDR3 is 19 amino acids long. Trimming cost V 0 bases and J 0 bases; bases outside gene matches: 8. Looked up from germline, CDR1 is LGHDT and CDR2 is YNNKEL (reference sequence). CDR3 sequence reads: CASSQDPGTVISGANVLTF. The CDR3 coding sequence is TGTGCCAGCAGCCAAGACCCCGGGACAGTCATCTCTGGGGCCAACGTCCTGACTTTC.

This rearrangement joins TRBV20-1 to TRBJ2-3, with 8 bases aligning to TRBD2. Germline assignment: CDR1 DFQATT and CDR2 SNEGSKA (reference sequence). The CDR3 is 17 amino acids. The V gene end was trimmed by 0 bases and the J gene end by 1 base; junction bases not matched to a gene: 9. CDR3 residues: CSARDLERGSRTDTQYF. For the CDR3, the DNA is TGCAGTGCTAGAGATCTCGAGCGGGGGTCCCGCACAGATACGCAGTATTTT.

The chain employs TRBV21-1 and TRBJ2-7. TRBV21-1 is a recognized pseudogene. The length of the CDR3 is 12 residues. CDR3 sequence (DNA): TGTGCCAGCAGCAAAGCTATCCACGAGCAGTACTTC. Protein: CASSKAIHEQYF.

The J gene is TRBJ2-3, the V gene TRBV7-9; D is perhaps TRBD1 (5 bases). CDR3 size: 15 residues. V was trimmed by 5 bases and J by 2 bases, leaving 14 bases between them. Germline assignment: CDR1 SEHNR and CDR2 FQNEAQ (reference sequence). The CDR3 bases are TGTGCCAGCAGCCCCAGTTTGGGGCCCACAGATACGCAGTATTTT. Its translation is CASSPSLGPTDTQYF.

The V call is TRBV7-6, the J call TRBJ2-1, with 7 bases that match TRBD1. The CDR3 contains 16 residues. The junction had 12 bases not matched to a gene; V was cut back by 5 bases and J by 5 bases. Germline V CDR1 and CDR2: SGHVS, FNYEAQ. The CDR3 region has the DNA TGTGCCAGCAGCGCCCTGACCGGGACAGTAGACAATGAGCAGTTCTTC. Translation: CASSALTGTVDNEQFF.

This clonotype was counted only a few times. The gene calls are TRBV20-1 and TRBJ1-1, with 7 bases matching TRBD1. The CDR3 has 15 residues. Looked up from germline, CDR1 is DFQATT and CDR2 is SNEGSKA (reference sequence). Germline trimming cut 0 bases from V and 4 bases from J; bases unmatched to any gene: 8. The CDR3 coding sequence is TGCAGTGCTAGAGATACCCCGGCAGGGGGCACTGAAGCTTTCTTT. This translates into CSARDTPAGGTEAFF.

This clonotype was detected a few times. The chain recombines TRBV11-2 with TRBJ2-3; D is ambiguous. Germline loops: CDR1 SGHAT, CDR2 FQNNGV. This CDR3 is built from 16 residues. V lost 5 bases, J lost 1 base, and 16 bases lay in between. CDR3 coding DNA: TGTGCCAGCAGCCTCCCTTGGCGTAAAGGCACAGATACGCAGTATTTT. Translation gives CASSLPWRKGTDTQYF.

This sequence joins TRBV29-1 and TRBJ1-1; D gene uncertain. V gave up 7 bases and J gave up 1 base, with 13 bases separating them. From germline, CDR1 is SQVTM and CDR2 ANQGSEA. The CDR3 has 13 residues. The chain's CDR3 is CSAGRAPNTEAFF. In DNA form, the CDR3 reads TGCAGCGCCGGACGGGCCCCGAACACTGAAGCTTTCTTT.

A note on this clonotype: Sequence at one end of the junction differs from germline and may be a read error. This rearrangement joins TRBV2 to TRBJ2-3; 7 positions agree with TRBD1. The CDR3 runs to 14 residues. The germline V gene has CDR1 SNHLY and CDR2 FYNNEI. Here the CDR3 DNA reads TGTGCCGGCAGCATGGACAGGAACACAGATACGCAGTATTTT. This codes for CAGSMDRNTDTQYF.